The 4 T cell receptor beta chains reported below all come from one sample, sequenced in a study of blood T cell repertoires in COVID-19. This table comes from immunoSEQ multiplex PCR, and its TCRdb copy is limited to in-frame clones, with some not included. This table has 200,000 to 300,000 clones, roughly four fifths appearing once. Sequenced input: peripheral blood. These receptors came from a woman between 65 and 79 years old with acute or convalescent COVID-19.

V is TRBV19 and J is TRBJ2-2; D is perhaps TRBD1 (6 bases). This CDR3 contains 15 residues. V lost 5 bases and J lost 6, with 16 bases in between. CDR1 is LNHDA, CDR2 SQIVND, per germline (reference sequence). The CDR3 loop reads CASSVTGNRAGELFF. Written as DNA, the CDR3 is TGTGCCAGTAGTGTAACAGGGAATCGGGCCGGGGAGCTGTTTTTT.

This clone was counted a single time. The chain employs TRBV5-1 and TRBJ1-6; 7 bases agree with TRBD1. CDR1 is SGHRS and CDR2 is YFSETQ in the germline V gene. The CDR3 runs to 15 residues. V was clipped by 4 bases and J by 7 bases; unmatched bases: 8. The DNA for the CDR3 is TGCGCCAGCAGCGCGGACAGGAAAATAAATTCACCCCTCCACTTT. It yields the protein CASSADRKINSPLHF.

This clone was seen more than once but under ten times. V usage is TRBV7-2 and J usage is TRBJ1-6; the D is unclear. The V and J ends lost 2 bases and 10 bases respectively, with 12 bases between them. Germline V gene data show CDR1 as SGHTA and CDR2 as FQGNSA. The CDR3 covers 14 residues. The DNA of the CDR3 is TGTGCCAGCAGCTTAATGGGAGCTTGGTCACCCCTCCACTTT. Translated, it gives CASSLMGAWSPLHF.

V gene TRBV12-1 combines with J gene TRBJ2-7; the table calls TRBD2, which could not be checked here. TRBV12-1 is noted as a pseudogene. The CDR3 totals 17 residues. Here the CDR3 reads CASSFEAGLAFSYEQYF. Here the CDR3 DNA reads TGTGCCAGCAGCTTTGAAGCGGGTCTAGCCTTCTCCTACGAGCAGTACTTC.